A single sample gave rise to the 10 T cell receptor beta chains below, sequenced in a study of pediatric ulcerative colitis. Assay used: immunoSEQ multiplex PCR; TCRdb lists only in-frame clones, some missing. The sample has around 64,000 clones; about 90% are singletons. Sequences were obtained from blood. The receptors were gathered from a boy between 10 and 17 years old with severe ulcerative colitis.

The V and J genes are TRBV5-6 and TRBJ2-7; the D gene is possibly TRBD2 (5 bases). The CDR3 length is 14 residues. V lost 4 bases to trimming and J lost 0 bases, with 11 bases between them. The germline V gene has CDR1 SGHDT and CDR2 YYEEEE. CDR3 nucleotide sequence: TGTGCCAGCAGCGAAGAGCGGAGCTCCTACGAGCAGTACTTC. This gives the protein CASSEERSSYEQYF.

J is TRBJ2-5 and V is TRBV6-5; TRBD2 might be the D (6 bases). CDR3 length equals 11 residues. Trimming removed 6 bases at V and 5 bases at J, with 7 bases between. Per germline, CDR1 MNHEY and CDR2 SVGAGI. Written as DNA, the CDR3 is TGTGCCAGCAGCGGAGGGGAGACCCAGTACTTC. Translating it yields CASSGGETQYF.

There are a few counts of this clone. V gene TRBV2 combines with J gene TRBJ1-1; possible D gene TRBD1, 5 bases. Germline values: CDR1 SNHLY, CDR2 FYNNEI. The CDR3 has 14 residues. V was pared by 3 bases and J by 3 bases, with 11 bases between. This chain's CDR3 is CASSDYGADTEAFF. In DNA form, the CDR3 reads TGTGCCAGCAGTGACTACGGGGCGGACACTGAAGCTTTCTTT.

V is TRBV7-2 and J is TRBJ2-1; 7 bases fit TRBD2. Germline loops: CDR1 SGHTA, CDR2 FQGNSA. The ends lost 4 bases at V and 4 bases at J; junction bases unmatched: 4. CDR3 length: 14 amino acids. The CDR3 DNA reads as TGTGCCAGCAGCTCCTCTAGCGGTTACAATGAGCAGTTCTTC. This encodes CASSSSSGYNEQFF.

This clone was picked up a small number of times. J is TRBJ1-4 and V is TRBV7-6; D is unclear. With 1 base removed from V and 4 bases from J, the gap between germline ends came to 4 bases. The CDR3 totals 13 residues. Germline V CDR1 and CDR2: SGHVS, FNYEAQ. The chain's CDR3 is CASSLVGNEKLFF. Written as DNA, the CDR3 is TGTGCCAGCAGCTTAGTGGGTAATGAAAAACTGTTTTTT.

The chain employs TRBV5-1 and TRBJ2-7; maybe TRBD1 (7 bases). V shed 5 bases and J shed 0 bases, with 15 bases lying between them. This CDR3 has 15 amino acids. Germline CDR1 is SGHRS and CDR2 is YFSETQ. The CDR3 reads CASSAGQSSSYEQYF. CDR3 nucleotides: TGCGCCAGCAGTGCGGGACAGTCAAGCTCCTACGAGCAGTACTTC. Full variable domain (missing parts from reference TRBV5-1 and TRBJ2-7): KAGVTQTPRYLIKTRGQQVTLSCSPISGHRSVSWYQQTPGQGLQFLFEYFSETQRNKGNFPGRFSGRQFSNSRSEMNVSTLELGDSALYLCASSAGQSSSYEQYFGPGTRLTVT.

This chain links TRBV13 with TRBJ2-3, with 8 bases lining up with TRBD1. The V gene's germline CDR1 is PRHDT and CDR2 FYEKMQ (reference sequence). V lost 5 bases and J lost 2; bases outside the gene matches: 9. There are 16 residues in the CDR3. The CDR3, as DNA: TGTGCCAGCAGCCATGGCCCGGGACAGGACACAGATACGCAGTATTTT. Translating gives CASSHGPGQDTDTQYF. The full variable domain, completed using reference TRBV13 and TRBJ2-3, is AAGVIQSPRHLIKEKRETATLKCYPIPRHDTVYWYQQGPGQDPQFLISFYEKMQSDKGSIPDRFSAQQFSDYHSELNMSSLELGDSALYFCASSHGPGQDTDTQYFGPGTRLTVL.

The rearrangement links TRBV30 to TRBJ1-2; D ambiguous. Trimming cost V 1 base and J 3 bases, with 9 bases left between them. The CDR3 consists of 13 residues. Germline CDR1 and CDR2: GTSNPN and SVGIG (reference sequence). The DNA for the CDR3 is TGTGCCTGGAGTGACGGGGTTTACTATGGCTACACCTTC. Its protein product is CAWSDGVYYGYTF.

The chain carries TRBV7-9 and TRBJ1-5, with TRBD1 matching over 12 bases. The CDR3 spans 18 residues. V shed 5 bases, J shed 2 bases, and the junction held 10 bases outside the gene matches. CDR1 is SEHNR, CDR2 FQNEAQ, per germline (reference sequence). The CDR3 bases are TGTGCCAGCAGCCCAATGGGGACAGGGGGCTACGGCAATCAGCCCCAGCATTTT. Residues: CASSPMGTGGYGNQPQHF.

The table lists this clone with a few counts. V usage is TRBV16 and J usage is TRBJ1-2; D uncertain. The CDR3 is 14 residues long. Germline loops: CDR1 KGHSY, CDR2 FQNENV. V was shortened by 1 base and J by 2 bases, with 8 bases between the two germline ends. CDR3 DNA sequence: TGTGCCAGCAGCCAATATGAGGGAAACTATGGCTACACCTTC. Translating it yields CASSQYEGNYGYTF.